The clone carrying this T cell receptor beta chain was recorded many times. Its antigen remains unidentified. RNA transcripts were the template for amplifying TCR beta CDR3 regions. HTBI primers drove first-round RT-PCR of the TCR CDR3. TCRdb reprocessed the multiplex PCR reads with MiXCR, giving one entry per CDR3 protein. Counted here are just under 750,000 distinct CDR3 sequences, about a third occurring once; the ten biggest clones make up around 32%. This specimen belongs to a study of T cells in Graves' hyperthyroidism and ophthalmopathy. The definition of stable Graves' hyperthyroidism was no ophthalmopathy progression within 18 months. Overall study findings and caveats: Separation of ophthalmopathy from stable hyperthyroidism was achieved by a 13 V-J model.

Sequenced material: blood. This TCR came from a woman in her thirties or forties with Graves' hyperthyroidism.

The CDR3 loop is CSVVPGTMNTEAFF. The DNA for the CDR3 is TGCAGCGTTGTTCCGGGAACCATGAACACTGAAGCTTTCTTT. The J gene is TRBJ1-1, the V gene TRBV29-1, with D unclear. Trimming took off 4 bases at V and 0 bases at J, with 12 bases between the two ends. Germline CDR1 and CDR2: SQVTM and ANQGSEA. This CDR3 has 14 amino acids.